Presented here are 11 T cell receptor beta chains from one specimen sequenced in a study of T cells in localized non-small cell lung cancer (dated by TCRdb to the early 2020s). Receptor libraries were prepared by the immunoSEQ multiplex PCR assay. As stored in TCRdb, this immuneACCESS dataset retains in-frame rearrangements with V and J assigned. A fraction of the clones does not appear; measured against another copy, unresolved V genes explain less than half of the discrepancy, and the remainder lacks a known reason. The sample has 65,000 to 80,000 clones on record, roughly 83% of them singletons. Of the sample, about 1.5% falls within the top ten clones. This specimen consisted of peripheral blood, obtained before any cancer treatment. The receptors come from a female donor over 55 with stage I lung adenocarcinoma.

The V gene is TRBV19, the J gene TRBJ1-5; D is ambiguous. V gave up 5 bases and J gave up 0 bases, with 14 bases separating them. Looked up from germline, CDR1 is LNHDA and CDR2 is SQIVND (reference sequence). This CDR3 spans 16 amino acids. The CDR3 sequence: CASSFPTEYSNQPQHF. CDR3 bases: TGTGCCAGTAGTTTCCCGACGGAGTATAGCAATCAGCCCCAGCATTTT.

The chain couples TRBV19 to TRBJ1-3; the D is unclear. Germline CDR1 LNHDA, CDR2 SQIVND (reference sequence). The CDR3 runs 15 residues. V lost 4 bases and J 0 bases, leaving 10 bases between the germline ends. CDR3 region: CASSTTYSSGNTIYF. The CDR3 region has the DNA TGTGCCAGTAGTACAACTTACAGCTCTGGAAACACCATATATTTT.

The genes are TRBV10-2 and TRBJ2-1; D uncertain. The V end lost 8 bases, the J end lost 4 bases, and 12 bases lay between the germline ends. Germline lookup yields CDR1 WSHSY and CDR2 SAAADI. The CDR3 runs to 13 residues. The CDR3 DNA follows: TGCGCCAGCTGTCTGACTTGTTACAATGAGCAGTTCTTC. Its protein product is CASCLTCYNEQFF.

The J gene is TRBJ1-2, the V gene TRBV19, with 7 bases identical to TRBD1. The trim removed 3 bases at V and 4 bases at J, leaving 5 bases unmatched. There are 14 residues in the CDR3. Germline CDR1 reads LNHDA; CDR2 reads SQIVND (reference sequence). CDR3 DNA: TGTGCCAGTAGTATCGCCCGGGACAGCTATGGCTACACCTTC. The encoded protein is CASSIARDSYGYTF.

V and J are TRBV14 and TRBJ1-1; the match to TRBD1 covers 10 bases. With V trimmed by 0 bases and J by 3 bases, 10 bases remained unmatched. The CDR3 loop spans 18 amino acids. Germline loops: CDR1 SGHDN, CDR2 FVKESK. The CDR3 protein is CASSQDLRQGAGDTEAFF. CDR3 bases: TGTGCCAGCAGCCAAGATCTAAGACAGGGGGCAGGAGACACTGAAGCTTTCTTT.

The chain uses TRBV28 and TRBJ1-2; D is unresolved. Per the germline V gene, CDR1 is MDHEN and CDR2 is SYDVKM. V gave up 5 bases and J gave up 5 bases, with 18 bases separating them. The CDR3 has 15 amino acids. The CDR3 coding sequence is TGTGCCAGCAGTCAGCCTAGTAGGCTACGGTATGGCTACACCTTC. Translating gives CASSQPSRLRYGYTF.

This chain links TRBV6-6 with TRBJ2-5; D is undetermined. V was cut by 6 bases and J by 1 base, with 0 bases left in between. The germline V gene encodes CDR1 MNHNY and CDR2 SVGAGI (reference sequence). There are 10 residues in the CDR3. Written as DNA, the CDR3 is TGTGCCAGCAGCCAAGAGACCCAGTACTTC. This gives the protein CASSQETQYF.

CDR3 coding DNA: TGTGCCAGCAGCAGTAAAGACGATACGCAGTATTTT. Translation gives CASSSKDDTQYF. The V call is TRBV21-1, the J call TRBJ2-3. TRBV21-1 has pseudogene status. The CDR3 runs to 12 residues.

V gene TRBV11-2 combines with J gene TRBJ1-1; 11 positions agree with TRBD1. The V gene's germline CDR1 is SGHAT and CDR2 FQNNGV. The CDR3 consists of 15 residues. V was pared by 0 bases and J by 13 bases, with 10 bases of the junction left unmatched. The CDR3 protein is CASSLDSGDGTGGFF. DNA for the CDR3: TGTGCCAGCAGCTTAGACAGCGGGGACGGGACAGGGGGTTTCTTT.

A remark on this clone: The junction departs from the called germline gene at one end, perhaps through a read error. The CDR3 DNA is TGTGCCAGCAGTTTTTTCAGGGGGAATGGAAAACTGTTTTTT. Encoded protein: CASSFFRGNGKLFF. V and J are TRBV28 and TRBJ1-4; 7 positions match TRBD1. This CDR3 region has 14 residues. Germline-derived CDR1 and CDR2 are MDHEN and SYDVKM. Combining the CDR3 with reference TRBV28 and TRBJ1-4 gives the whole variable domain DVKVTQSSRYLVKRTGEKVFLECVQDMDHENMFWYRQDPGLGLRLIYFSYDVKMKEKGDIPEGYSVSREKKERFSLILESASTNQTSMYLCASSFFRGNGKLFFGSGTQLSVL.

The genes are TRBV11-1 and TRBJ2-7; 11 nucleotides line up with TRBD2. V lost 5 bases to trimming and J lost 6 bases; unmatched junction nucleotides: 6. Per germline, CDR1 SGHAT and CDR2 FQDESV (reference sequence). This CDR3 spans 14 amino acids. DNA for the CDR3: TGTGCCAGCAGCCTAGGGACTAGCGGAGCCGAGCAGTACTTC. Residues: CASSLGTSGAEQYF. The whole variable domain, remainder taken from reference TRBV11-1 and TRBJ2-7, is EAEVAQSPRYKITEKSQAVAFWCDPISGHATLYWYRQILGQGPELLVQFQDESVVDDSQLPKDRFSAERLKGVDSTLKIQPAELGDSAMYLCASSLGTSGAEQYFGPGTRLTVT.